Each of the 18 T cell receptor beta chains below was sequenced from the same sample in a study of graft-versus-host responses after intestinal transplantation (dated by TCRdb to the early 2020s). The library was produced with the immunoSEQ multiplex PCR assay. The source is immuneACCESS, and TCRdb retained only in-frame sequences with V and J called. Part of the clones is not carried over; for the studies checked, unresolved V genes explain less than half of this, and the remainder is unexplained. Counted in this sample were roughly 60,000 clones; around 90% of them appeared once. Around 1.5% of the sample lies in the top ten. This specimen was PBMCs, taken 26 days after transplant. The receptors shown here come from a human patient who received an intestinal transplant, so some T cells may come from the graft donor.

The rearrangement joins TRBV4-1 to TRBJ2-1, with TRBD2 identical over 10 bases. The CDR3 spans 15 residues. J was trimmed by 4 bases and V by 2 bases; bases with no gene match: 2. CDR1 and CDR2 from the germline V gene are MGHRA and YSYEKL. CDR3: CASSQLAGEYNEQFF. CDR3 nucleotides: TGCGCCAGCAGCCAACTAGCGGGGGAATACAATGAGCAGTTCTTC.

The chain has TRBV27 and TRBJ2-2, with 9 nucleotides matching TRBD1. This CDR3 has 16 residues. Germline CDR1 reads MNHEY; CDR2 reads SMNVEV (reference sequence). V shed 5 bases, J shed 3 bases, and the junction held 7 bases outside the gene matches. The CDR3 coding sequence is TGTGCCAGCAGTACCTCCGGGACAGGGTACACCGGGGAGCTGTTTTTT. This encodes CASSTSGTGYTGELFF.

The V gene is TRBV4-1, the J gene TRBJ1-2, with TRBD1 as a possible D gene (6 bases). The germline gives CDR1 MGHRA, CDR2 YSYEKL. V lost 3 bases and J 2 bases, leaving 13 bases between the germline ends. This CDR3 is built from 15 residues. In DNA, the CDR3 is TGCGCCAGCAGCCAGAGGGACATCGGCAACTATGGCTACACCTTC. Translated, it gives CASSQRDIGNYGYTF.

The CDR3 here is CASSQEPPVGGGYTEAFF. The CDR3 coding sequence is TGCGCCAGCAGCCAAGAACCCCCCGTCGGGGGGGGCTACACTGAAGCTTTCTTT. The chain recombines TRBV4-1 with TRBJ1-1, with D maybe TRBD1 (6 bases). CDR3 length: 18 amino acids. V was cut by 0 bases and J by 3 bases, with 20 bases left in between. CDR1 is MGHRA, CDR2 YSYEKL, per germline.

This clone was found once. The V and J genes are TRBV27 and TRBJ2-1; TRBD2 is a possible D gene (6 bases). The CDR3 runs 14 residues. The V gene's germline CDR1 is MNHEY and CDR2 SMNVEV (reference sequence). Trimming took off 5 bases at V and 2 bases at J, with 10 bases between the two ends. The CDR3 spells CASSPGVPYNEQFF. DNA of the CDR3: TGTGCCAGCAGTCCGGGGGTACCCTACAATGAGCAGTTCTTC.

The chain links TRBV5-6 to TRBJ1-2, with a possible D match to TRBD1 (5 bases). The V and J ends lost 1 base and 4 bases respectively, with 14 bases between them. The CDR3 is made up of 15 amino acids. Germline loops: CDR1 SGHDT, CDR2 YYEEEE. This CDR3 reads CASSLSGRVSYGYTF. The CDR3 nucleotides are TGTGCCAGCAGCTTGAGTGGCAGGGTTTCCTATGGCTACACCTTC.

The count of this clone is one. The chain has TRBV2 and TRBJ2-5, with D maybe TRBD2 (5 bases). Germline V gives CDR1 SNHLY, CDR2 FYNNEI. The CDR3 consists of 13 residues. V was clipped by 2 bases and J by 3 bases, with 7 bases between them. The CDR3 sequence is CASSELGKETQYF. The CDR3, as DNA: TGTGCCAGCAGTGAACTCGGGAAAGAGACCCAGTACTTC. Full variable domain (rest looked up from reference TRBV2 and TRBJ2-5): EPEVTQTPSHQVTQMGQEVILRCVPISNHLYFYWYRQILGQKVEFLVSFYNNEISEKSEIFDDQFSVERPDGSNFTLKIRSTKLEDSAMYFCASSELGKETQYFGPGTRLLVL.

V and J are TRBV30 and TRBJ2-3, with a possible D match to TRBD2 (5 bases). The germline V and J ends were trimmed by 7 bases and 0 bases, with 14 bases remaining between them. Germline V CDR1 and CDR2: GTSNPN, SVGIG (reference sequence). There are 14 residues in the CDR3. CDR3 nucleotides: TGTGCCTTTGAGAACGGGGTGAGCACAGATACGCAGTATTTT. Translation gives CAFENGVSTDTQYF.

V is TRBV5-1 and J is TRBJ2-2; possible D gene TRBD2, 5 bases. The V end lost 5 bases, the J end lost 8 bases, and 22 bases lay between the germline ends. In germline, CDR1 is SGHRS, CDR2 YFSETQ. CDR3 length: 16 amino acids. The CDR3 region is CASSNPISGSWGELFF. CDR3 nucleotide sequence: TGCGCCAGCAGTAACCCTATAAGCGGAAGTTGGGGGGAGCTGTTTTTT.

This chain connects TRBV27 to TRBJ2-3, with 12 bases matching TRBD2. The ends lost 5 bases at V and 5 bases at J; junction bases unmatched: 8. Germline V gene data show CDR1 as MNHEY and CDR2 as SMNVEV (reference sequence). The CDR3 is 16 amino acids. CDR3 amino acids: CASSPRLAGVEDTQYF. The DNA of the CDR3 is TGTGCCAGCAGTCCCCGACTAGCGGGAGTCGAAGATACGCAGTATTTT.

This clone was detected once. The chain links TRBV9 to TRBJ1-1; D call uncertain. The V gene lost 1 base and the J gene lost 4 bases, with 11 bases spanning the gap. The V gene's germline CDR1 is SGDLS and CDR2 YYNGEE. The CDR3 sequence is 14 residues long. The CDR3 nucleotides read TGTGCCAGCAGCGTAAACGTGGCAGGCACTGAAGCTTTCTTT. Amino acid sequence: CASSVNVAGTEAFF. Looking up the rest from reference TRBV9 and TRBJ1-1 gives the full variable domain: DSGVTQTPKHLITATGQRVTLRCSPRSGDLSVYWYQQSLDQGLQFLIQYYNGEERAKGNILERFSAQQFPDLHSELNLSSLELGDSALYFCASSVNVAGTEAFFGQGTRLTVV.

The chain recombines TRBV28 with TRBJ2-7, with 8 bases fitting TRBD2. Germline V gives CDR1 MDHEN, CDR2 SYDVKM. CDR3 length: 14 residues. V lost 5 bases to trimming and J lost 2 bases; unmatched junction nucleotides: 5. The CDR3 region has the DNA TGTGCCAGCAGTGTCGGGGGGGGGCCCTACGAGCAGTACTTC. Translation: CASSVGGGPYEQYF.

This chain joins TRBV6-5 and TRBJ1-6; no clear D gene. The V gene lost 6 bases and the J gene lost 0 bases, with 9 bases spanning the gap. The CDR3 has 15 residues. The germline V gene has CDR1 MNHEY and CDR2 SVGAGI. CDR3 DNA: TGTGCCAGCAGCTTCCTAAGCTCCTATAATTCACCCCTCCACTTT. Translation: CASSFLSSYNSPLHF.

The genes are TRBV5-1 and TRBJ2-3; possibly TRBD2 for D (5 bases). With 3 bases removed from V and 2 bases from J, the gap between germline ends came to 22 bases. There are 18 residues in the CDR3. Per the germline V gene, CDR1 is SGHRS and CDR2 is YFSETQ. The CDR3 reads CASSYPGWTLPFTDTQYF. DNA of the CDR3: TGCGCCAGCAGCTACCCGGGATGGACCTTGCCCTTCACAGATACGCAGTATTTT. Using reference TRBV5-1 and TRBJ2-3 for the parts outside the CDR3, the full variable domain is KAGVTQTPRYLIKTRGQQVTLSCSPISGHRSVSWYQQTPGQGLQFLFEYFSETQRNKGNFPGRFSGRQFSNSRSEMNVSTLELGDSALYLCASSYPGWTLPFTDTQYFGPGTRLTVL.

J is TRBJ2-2 and V is TRBV7-3; no clear D. V dropped 4 bases and J dropped 2 bases, with 8 bases sitting between them. The length of the CDR3 is 14 residues. Germline V gene lookup returns CDR1 SGHTA and CDR2 FQGTGA. CDR3 nucleotide sequence: TGTGCCAGCAGCTCGGGTTCTAACACCGGGGAGCTGTTTTTT. Translating it yields CASSSGSNTGELFF.

The chain links TRBV29-1 to TRBJ2-5, with 12 bases matching TRBD1. Trimming took 4 bases from V and 5 from J; bases not matched to a gene: 8. Germline-derived CDR1 and CDR2 are SQVTM and ANQGSEA. The CDR3 covers 15 residues. CDR3 amino acids: CSVGPGQGAGETQYF. In DNA, the CDR3 is TGCAGCGTTGGACCGGGACAGGGGGCTGGGGAGACCCAGTACTTC.

The chain carries TRBV28 and TRBJ2-1; TRBD2 matches 13 bases. Germline V gene sequence: CDR1 MDHEN, CDR2 SYDVKM. There are 16 residues in the CDR3. V lost 5 bases, J lost 6 bases, and 7 bases stayed unmatched. The CDR3 DNA follows: TGTGCCAGCAGTCCGTGGACTAGCGGGAGTTTCAATGAGCAGTTCTTC. Its protein product is CASSPWTSGSFNEQFF.

The gene calls are TRBV5-3 and TRBJ2-1; D is possibly TRBD2 (5 bases). Being an ORF, TRBV5-3 has a function that is uncertain. The CDR3 loop spans 15 amino acids. V was pared by 4 bases and J by 6 bases, with 17 bases between. The CDR3 DNA reads as TGTGCCAGAAGCCCAGACTACCCCGACATCAATGAGCAGTTCTTC. Translated: CARSPDYPDINEQFF.